The 8 T cell receptor beta chains in this list originate from one sample, sequenced in a study of blood T cell repertoires in COVID-19. The repertoire was sequenced with immunoSEQ multiplex PCR; TCRdb's copy has only in-frame clones and lacks some. The sample yields 100,000 to 150,000 clones, 70% to 75% seen once. Source material: peripheral blood. The receptors were gathered from a man aged 55 to 69 with acute or convalescent COVID-19.

The V gene is TRBV3-1 (or the pseudogene TRBV3-2), the J gene TRBJ1-6; D call uncertain. The CDR3 sequence is 12 residues long. Per the germline V gene, CDR1 is LGHDT and CDR2 is YNNKEL (reference sequence). Trimming shortened V by 0 bases and J by 11 bases, and 5 bases separated the two germline ends. The CDR3 is CASSQDLTPLHF. The CDR3, as DNA: TGTGCCAGCAGCCAAGATTTAACACCCCTCCACTTT.

The chain links TRBV10-2 to TRBJ2-1; 7 positions agree with TRBD2. V trimming: 5 bases; J trimming: 6 bases; junction bases outside the gene matches: 7. The CDR3 is 14 residues long. Germline V gives CDR1 WSHSY, CDR2 SAAADI. CDR3 amino acids: CASSTGLVSNEQFF. The DNA of the CDR3 is TGCGCCAGCAGTACTGGACTAGTGAGCAATGAGCAGTTCTTC.

This rearrangement joins TRBV5-5 to TRBJ1-1, with D possibly TRBD1 on 5 matching bases. V lost 2 bases and J 1 base, leaving 12 bases between the germline ends. Germline lookup yields CDR1 SGHKS and CDR2 YYEKEE (reference sequence). This CDR3 spans 15 amino acids. The CDR3 region has the DNA TGTGCCAGCAGCTTCCGCGGGACGGGGAACACTGAAGCTTTCTTT. Amino acids: CASSFRGTGNTEAFF.

The rearrangement joins TRBV25-1 to TRBJ1-2; TRBD1 matches 11 bases. J lost 4 bases, V lost 3 bases, and 7 bases had no gene match. Germline V gene data show CDR1 as MGHDK and CDR2 as SYGVNS. The CDR3 sequence is 16 residues long. CDR3 nucleotide sequence: TGTGCCAGCAGTGACTCCGGGACAGGGGGGTCCTATGGCTACACCTTC. Translated: CASSDSGTGGSYGYTF.

This chain joins TRBV5-1 and TRBJ2-5, with TRBD2 matching over 12 bases. The V segment lost 6 bases and the J segment 3 bases; nucleotides outside the gene matches: 3. The CDR3 has 14 residues. Germline lookup yields CDR1 SGHRS and CDR2 YFSETQ. The CDR3 region has the DNA TGCGCCAGCACTAGCGGGGGGGCAGAAGAGACCCAGTACTTC. Encoded protein: CASTSGGAEETQYF.

V gene TRBV5-1 combines with J gene TRBJ1-2, with D perhaps matching TRBD1 (6 bases). The germline gives CDR1 SGHRS, CDR2 YFSETQ. Trimming removed 0 bases from V and 2 bases from J, with 14 bases in between. The CDR3 is made up of 16 amino acids. The CDR3 spells CASSLDSGGPNYGYTF. The CDR3 DNA is TGCGCCAGCAGCTTGGATAGCGGGGGGCCAAACTATGGCTACACCTTC.

The V and J genes are TRBV7-8 and TRBJ2-5, with 7 bases aligning to TRBD1. Germline V CDR1 and CDR2: SGHVS, FQNEAQ. The CDR3 consists of 15 residues. V shed 5 bases, J shed 5 bases, and the junction held 11 bases outside the gene matches. The CDR3 nucleotides read TGTGCCAGCAGCCCGAGACAGGGCAACGGGGAGACCCAGTACTTC. This sequence encodes CASSPRQGNGETQYF.

The chain couples TRBV19 to TRBJ1-2; D perhaps matches TRBD1 (6 bases). Deletions cut 3 bases from V and 4 bases from J, with 12 bases between. CDR3 length: 14 residues. Per germline, CDR1 LNHDA and CDR2 SQIVND (reference sequence). The CDR3 loop is CASSIAGQPYGYTF. The CDR3 coding sequence is TGTGCCAGTAGTATTGCCGGACAGCCCTATGGCTACACCTTC.